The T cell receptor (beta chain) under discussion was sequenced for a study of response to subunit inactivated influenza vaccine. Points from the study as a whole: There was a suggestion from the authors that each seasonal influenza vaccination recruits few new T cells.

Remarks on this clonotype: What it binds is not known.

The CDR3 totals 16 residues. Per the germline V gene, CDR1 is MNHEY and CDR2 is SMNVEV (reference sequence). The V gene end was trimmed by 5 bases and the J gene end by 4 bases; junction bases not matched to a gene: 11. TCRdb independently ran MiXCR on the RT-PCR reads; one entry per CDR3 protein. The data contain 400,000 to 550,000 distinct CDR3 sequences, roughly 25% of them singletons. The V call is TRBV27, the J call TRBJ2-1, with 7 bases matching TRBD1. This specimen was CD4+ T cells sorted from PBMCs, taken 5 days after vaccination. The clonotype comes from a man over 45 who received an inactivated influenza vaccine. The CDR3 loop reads CASSTRQGWVYNEQFF. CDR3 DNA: TGTGCCAGCAGTACCCGACAGGGCTGGGTATACAATGAGCAGTTCTTC.